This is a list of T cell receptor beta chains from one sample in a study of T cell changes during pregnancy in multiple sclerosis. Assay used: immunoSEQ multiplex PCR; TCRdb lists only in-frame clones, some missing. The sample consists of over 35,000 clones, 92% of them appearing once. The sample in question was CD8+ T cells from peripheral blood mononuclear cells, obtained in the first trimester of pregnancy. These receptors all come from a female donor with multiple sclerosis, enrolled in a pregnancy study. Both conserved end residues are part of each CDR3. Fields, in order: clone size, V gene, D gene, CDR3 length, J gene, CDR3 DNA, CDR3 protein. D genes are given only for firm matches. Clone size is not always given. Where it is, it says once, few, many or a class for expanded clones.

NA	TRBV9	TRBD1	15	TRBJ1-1	TGTGCCAGCAGCTACACCGGGACAGGGGGCTTTGAAGCTTTCTTT	CASSYTGTGGFEAFF
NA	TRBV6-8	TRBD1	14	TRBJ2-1	TGTGCCAGCAGAGGTAAGGACAGGAGCAATGAGCAGTTCTTC	CASRGKDRSNEQFF
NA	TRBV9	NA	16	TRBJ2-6	TGTGCCAGCAGCGTTCGGGTTACGTCTGGGGCCAACGTCCTGACTTTC	CASSVRVTSGANVLTF
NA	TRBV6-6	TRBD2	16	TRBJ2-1	TGTGCCAGCAGCCTCGGGACTAGCGGAGCTTACAATGAGCAGTTCTTC	CASSLGTSGAYNEQFF
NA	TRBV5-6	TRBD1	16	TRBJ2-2	TGTGCCAGCAGCTTGGGGACAGGGTGGGTCACCGGGGAGCTGTTTTTT	CASSLGTGWVTGELFF
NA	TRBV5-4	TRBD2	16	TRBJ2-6	TGTGCCAGCATGGCGGGGGGGCCGGGCGGGGCCAACGTCCTGACTTTC	CASMAGGPGGANVLTF
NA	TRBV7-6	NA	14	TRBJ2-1	TGTGCCAGCAGCTCCCGGGACTTAACGAATGAGCAGTTCTTC	CASSSRDLTNEQFF
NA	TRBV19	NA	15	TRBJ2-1	TGTGCCAGTAGTATTGCAGCGGGTCCCTACAATGAGCAGTTCTTC	CASSIAAGPYNEQFF
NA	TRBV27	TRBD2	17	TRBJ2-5	TGTGCCAGCAGTTTATCGATGGTTGTAGCGGGGCAAGAGACCCAGTACTTC	CASSLSMVVAGQETQYF
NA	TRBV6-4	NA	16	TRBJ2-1	TGTGCCAGCAGTCTTACGGGCGGGTCAGGCTACAATGAGCAGTTCTTC	CASSLTGGSGYNEQFF
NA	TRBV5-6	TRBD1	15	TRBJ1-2	TGTGCCAGCAGTTCCCATTCAACAGGGGGCTATGGCTACACCTTC	CASSSHSTGGYGYTF
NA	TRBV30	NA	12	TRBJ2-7	TGTGCCTGGAGTGTAGCCAGGGACGAGCAGTACTTC	CAWSVARDEQYF
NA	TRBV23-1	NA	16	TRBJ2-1	TGCGCCAGCAGTCCCCCCCGGTTTTCCCTACGTAATGAGCAGTTCTTC	CASSPPRFSLRNEQFF
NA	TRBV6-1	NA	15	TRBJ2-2	TGTGCCAGCAGTGAATTGGAGGGAGACACCGGGGAGCTGTTTTTT	CASSELEGDTGELFF
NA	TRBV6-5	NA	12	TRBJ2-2	TGTGCCAGCAGTTCGGACACCGGGGAGCTGTTTTTT	CASSSDTGELFF
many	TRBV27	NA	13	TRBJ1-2	TGTGCCAGCAGTTTATCCGAGGTGGGTGGCTACACCTTC	CASSLSEVGGYTF
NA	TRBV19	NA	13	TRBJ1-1	TGTGCCAGTAGTATAGATCCCGGGACACAAGCTTTCTTT	CASSIDPGTQAFF
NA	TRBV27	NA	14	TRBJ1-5	TGTGCCAGCAGTTATACAGAGAGCAATCAGCCCCAGCATTTT	CASSYTESNQPQHF
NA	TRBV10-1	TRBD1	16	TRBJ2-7	TGCGCCAGCAGTGAGTCGATGACAGGGAACTACTACGAGCAGTACTTC	CASSESMTGNYYEQYF
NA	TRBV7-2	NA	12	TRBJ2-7	TGTGCCAGCAGCTCTCCCCTCCACGAGCAGTACTTC	CASSSPLHEQYF
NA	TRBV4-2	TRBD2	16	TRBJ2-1	TGTGCCAGCAGCCAAGATATAGCGGGGGGGTGGGATGAGCAGTTCTTC	CASSQDIAGGWDEQFF
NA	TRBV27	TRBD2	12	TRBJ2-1	TGTGCCAGCAGTTTCGGGGGGAGTGAGCAGTTCTTC	CASSFGGSEQFF
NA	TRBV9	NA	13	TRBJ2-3	TGTGCCAGCAGGGAACAGGGAACAGATACGCAGTATTTT	CASREQGTDTQYF
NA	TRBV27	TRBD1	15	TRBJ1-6	TGTGCCAGCAGACCAGGGGGGTTCCAGAATTCACCCCTCCACTTT	CASRPGGFQNSPLHF
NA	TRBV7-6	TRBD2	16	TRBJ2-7	TGTGCCAGCAGCTCAACGGCGGGGGAAAGTACCTACGAGCAGTACTTC	CASSSTAGESTYEQYF
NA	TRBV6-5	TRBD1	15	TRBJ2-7	TGTGCCAGCAGTTACTCGACAGGGGAAATCTACGAGCAGTACTTC	CASSYSTGEIYEQYF
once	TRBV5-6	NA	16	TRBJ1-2	TGTGCCAGCAGCTTGGGACAACTCGGCGGGAACATAGGCTACACCTTC	CASSLGQLGGNIGYTF
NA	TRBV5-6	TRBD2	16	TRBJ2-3	TGTGCCAGCAGCTTGGGTACTAGCGGGGGGGCCGATACGCAGTATTTT	CASSLGTSGGADTQYF
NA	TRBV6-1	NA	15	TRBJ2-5	TGTGCCAGCAGTCCGGATGGGGGGGGCCAGCAGACCCAGTACTTC	CASSPDGGGQQTQYF
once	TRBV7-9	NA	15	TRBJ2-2	TGTGCCAGCAGCCCACCGGGTAGAGACACCGGGGAGCTGTTTTTT	CASSPPGRDTGELFF
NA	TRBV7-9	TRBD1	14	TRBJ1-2	TGTGCCAGCAGCTCCGGAGAGGGGGCATATGGCTACACCTTC	CASSSGEGAYGYTF
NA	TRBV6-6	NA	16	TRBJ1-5	TGTGCCAGCAATACGGGACACCCGGCGCCAAATCAGCCCCAGCATTTT	CASNTGHPAPNQPQHF
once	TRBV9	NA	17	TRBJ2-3	TGTGCCAGCAGCAACGAAGGGGCAACCTCTAGCACAGATACGCAGTATTTT	CASSNEGATSSTDTQYF
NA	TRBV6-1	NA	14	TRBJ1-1	TGTGCCAGCAGTGCCGACATTGGTAGCACTGAAGCTTTCTTT	CASSADIGSTEAFF
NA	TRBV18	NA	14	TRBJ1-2	TGTGCCAGCTCACCACCCAACCTTAGCTATGGCTACACCTTC	CASSPPNLSYGYTF
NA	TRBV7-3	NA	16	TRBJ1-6	TGTGCCAGCAGCTTAAATCCACAACGACTAAATTCACCCCTCCACTTT	CASSLNPQRLNSPLHF
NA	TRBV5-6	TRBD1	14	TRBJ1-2	TGTGCCAGCAGATATGGACAGGCAACGTATGGCTACACCTTC	CASRYGQATYGYTF
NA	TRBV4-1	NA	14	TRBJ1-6	TGCGCCAGCAGCCAAGATGTTCAGGATTCACCCCTCCACTTT	CASSQDVQDSPLHF
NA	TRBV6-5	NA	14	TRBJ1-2	TGTGCCAGCAGGCCAGGTTGGGGAGTCAATGGCTACACCTTC	CASRPGWGVNGYTF
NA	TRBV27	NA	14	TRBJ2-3	TGTGCCAGCAGCGGAGGATTTCTCACAGATACGCAGTATTTT	CASSGGFLTDTQYF
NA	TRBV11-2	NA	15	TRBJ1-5	TGTGCCAGCAGCTTAGATCCAGAAGGCAATCAGCCCCAGCATTTT	CASSLDPEGNQPQHF
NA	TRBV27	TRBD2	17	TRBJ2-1	TGTGCCAGCAGTTTATCTACTAGCGAAAGACTTTACAATGAGCAGTTCTTC	CASSLSTSERLYNEQFF
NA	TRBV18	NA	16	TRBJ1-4	TGTGCCAGCTCACCACCCGTACGGCGGAGTAATGAAAAACTGTTTTTT	CASSPPVRRSNEKLFF
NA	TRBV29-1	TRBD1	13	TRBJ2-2	TGCAGCGCCCGGGACAGGGAAATCGGGGAGCTGTTTTTT	CSARDREIGELFF
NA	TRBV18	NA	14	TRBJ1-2	TGTGCCAGCGCAGAGGGCGGGGAAAACTATGGCTACACCTTC	CASAEGGENYGYTF